This TCR beta chain came from a study of regulatory T cells in long-lasting Graves disease. This clonotype came up many times. The CDR3 has 14 residues. V lost 4 bases and J 0 bases, leaving 7 bases between the germline ends. To make TCR beta libraries, researchers used iRepertoire HTBI primers and Arm-PCR of CDR3 regions. Using its own MiXCR run on the multiplex PCR reads, TCRdb lists one record per CDR3 protein. The table includes some 500,000 distinct CDR3 sequences, about 16% detected once. Time point of the sample: newly diagnosed GD, antithyroid drugs for less than 3 months. RNA extracted from PBMCs served as the sequencing template. Another study also made use of these data, one on T cells in Graves' hyperthyroidism and ophthalmopathy. That report adds: When ophthalmopathy did not progress within 18 months, Graves' hyperthyroidism was considered stable. Hyperthyroidism patients were newly diagnosed, had disease duration under 2 months, and were aged 18 to 65 years.

V usage is TRBV12-3 or TRBV12-4 and J usage is TRBJ2-1; D is unclear. The origin of this receptor is a woman between 40 and 65 years old with Graves disease. Material: peripheral blood mononuclear cells (PBMCs), obtained at new diagnosis, from a patient treated with antithyroid drugs. In DNA form, the CDR3 reads TGTGCCAGCAGTTGGTTTCGCTCCTACAATGAGCAGTTCTTC. Residues: CASSWFRSYNEQFF.